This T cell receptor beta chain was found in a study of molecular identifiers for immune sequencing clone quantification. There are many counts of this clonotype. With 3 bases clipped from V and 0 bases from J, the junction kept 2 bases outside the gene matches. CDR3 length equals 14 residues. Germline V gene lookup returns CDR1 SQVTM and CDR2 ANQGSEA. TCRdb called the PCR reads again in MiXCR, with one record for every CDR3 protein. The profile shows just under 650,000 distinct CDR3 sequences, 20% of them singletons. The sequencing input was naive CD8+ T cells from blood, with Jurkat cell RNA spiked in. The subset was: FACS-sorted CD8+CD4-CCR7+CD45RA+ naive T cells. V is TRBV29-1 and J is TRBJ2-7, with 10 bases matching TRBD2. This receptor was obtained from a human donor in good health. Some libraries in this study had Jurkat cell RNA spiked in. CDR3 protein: CSVELAGVSYEQYF. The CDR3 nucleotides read TGCAGCGTTGAGCTAGCGGGGGTCTCCTACGAGCAGTACTTC.